This TCR beta chain was recovered during a study of T-cell memory formation after mild COVID-19. Study context: Most TCR clusters belonged to a single donor.

5'RACE primed from the constant segment yielded TCR alpha and TCR beta cDNA libraries bearing sample barcodes and UMIs. Via MiXCR, TCRdb re-called the 5' RACE reads, giving one row per CDR3 protein. This sample yields approximately 390,000 distinct CDR3 sequences, of which approximately 16% are seen a single time; approximately 21% belongs to the top ten. There are 13 residues in the CDR3. Trimming pared 5 bases from V and 8 bases from J, leaving 15 bases between. Germline V CDR1 and CDR2: SEHNR, FQNEAQ (reference sequence). The sample holds a few counts of this clonotype. Its specificity is unknown. Study outcomes and limitations: Balance between CD4 and CD8 was seen in clones contracting day 15 to 85, and a CD4+ lean was seen in later expanders. Those CD4+ clones that contracted were mainly in CM and EM (CD8+ ones in EMRA).

The sequence derives from a man younger than 35 who had mild COVID-19 (a few samples of this study predate the infection). Cell type and time point are not known. The chain employs TRBV7-9 and TRBJ1-2, with D uncertain. Material for sequencing was PBMCs or a T cell subset sorted from them (not recorded which). CDR3 in amino acids: CASSPSGEDGYTF. In nucleotides, the CDR3 is TGTGCCAGCAGCCCTAGCGGGGAAGACGGCTACACCTTC.